The 14 T cell receptor beta chains given below trace back to one sample, sequenced in a study of PD-1 blockade in classical Hodgkin lymphoma. Generated by immunoSEQ multiplex PCR, the TCRdb table keeps only in-frame clones and is missing some. The table includes tens of thousands of clones, 89% detected once. Each patient's relapse followed autologous stem cell transplantation, and brentuximab vedotin exposure varied. Specimen: peripheral blood mononuclear cells (PBMCs), collected before the second cycle of nivolumab. All receptors come from a human donor with classical Hodgkin lymphoma.

This clone was seen ten or more times. The J gene is TRBJ1-1, the V gene TRBV30; TRBD1 might be the D (5 bases). V shed 0 bases and J shed 4 bases, with 9 bases lying between them. CDR1 is GTSNPN and CDR2 is SVGIG in the germline V gene (reference sequence). CDR3 length equals 13 residues. The DNA for the CDR3 is TGTGCCTGGAGTGTGGGGGGACGCACTGAAGCTTTCTTT. It yields the protein CAWSVGGRTEAFF. Together with reference TRBV30 and TRBJ1-1, the CDR3 gives the full variable domain: SQTIHQWPATLVQPVGSPLSLECTVEGTSNPNLYWYRQAAGRGLQLLFYSVGIGQISSEVPQNLSASRPQDRQFILSSKKLLLSDSGFYLCAWSVGGRTEAFFGQGTRLTVV.

This chain connects TRBV10-1 to TRBJ2-6; no clear D. From germline, CDR1 is WNHNN and CDR2 SYGVQD (reference sequence). The CDR3 runs 14 residues. V lost 6 bases to trimming and J lost 2 bases, with 8 bases between them. The CDR3 region is CASSPDAGANVLTF. The CDR3, as DNA: TGCGCCAGCAGCCCCGACGCTGGGGCCAACGTCCTGACTTTC.

The rearrangement uses TRBV10-3 and TRBJ2-7; D unclear. V was trimmed by 8 bases and J by 3 bases, leaving 8 bases between them. The CDR3 is 11 residues long. CDR1 ENHRY and CDR2 SYGVKD come from the germline V gene. The CDR3: CAIGPLYEQYF. The CDR3 DNA reads as TGTGCCATCGGCCCGCTCTACGAGCAGTACTTC.

This clone came up a few times. The same CDR3 also results from other DNA sequences found in this sample. This chain connects TRBV7-9 to TRBJ2-7, with no clear D. Germline values: CDR1 SEHNR, CDR2 FQNEAQ (reference sequence). Trimming cost V 1 base and J 4 bases, with 8 bases left between them. This CDR3 is 13 amino acids long. CDR3 sequence: CASSLGSGYEQYF. The CDR3, as DNA: TGTGCCAGCAGCTTAGGTTCGGGTTACGAGCAGTACTTC.

This clone turned up a few times. The rearrangement uses TRBV6-1 and TRBJ1-2; D unresolved. The CDR3 length is 14 residues. V lost 1 base, J lost 7 bases, and 13 bases lay in between. Germline V lookup: CDR1 MNHNS, CDR2 SASEGT. This CDR3 is CASSEVRGMGGYTF. The CDR3, as DNA: TGTGCCAGCAGTGAAGTGAGAGGGATGGGTGGCTACACCTTC.

The chain employs TRBV29-1 and TRBJ2-7; 8 bases are a match to TRBD1. Trimming removed 7 bases from V and 6 bases from J; junction bases left unmatched: 17. The germline V gene encodes CDR1 SQVTM and CDR2 ANQGSEA. CDR3 length equals 15 residues. The CDR3 spells CSANTPGQGRGEQYF. The CDR3 DNA is TGCAGCGCAAACACTCCAGGACAGGGAAGAGGCGAGCAGTACTTC.

This rearrangement joins TRBV29-1 to TRBJ2-7; 8 positions agree with TRBD2. This CDR3 is 11 amino acids long. After removal of 4 bases from V and 9 bases from J, the junction contained 5 bases not matched to a gene. Germline CDR1 SQVTM, CDR2 ANQGSEA. CDR3 bases: TGCAGCGTTGCCCGGGGGGGCCCGCAGTACTTC. Translating it yields CSVARGGPQYF.

This chain connects TRBV7-6 to TRBJ2-7; possible D gene TRBD1, 6 bases. This CDR3 has 12 amino acids. Germline V gives CDR1 SGHVS, CDR2 FNYEAQ. V lost 5 bases to trimming and J lost 4 bases, with 9 bases between them. The CDR3 sequence is CASSQQGYEQYF. The DNA of the CDR3 is TGTGCCAGCAGCCAACAGGGTTACGAGCAGTACTTC.

This clone was seen once. This chain links TRBV5-6 with TRBJ1-2; no firm D call. Germline lookup yields CDR1 SGHDT and CDR2 YYEEEE. The CDR3 runs 15 residues. Trimming pared 0 bases from V and 6 bases from J, leaving 15 bases between. In nucleotides, the CDR3 is TGTGCCAGCAGCTTGGACGCAGCGGTTTTGGATGGCTACACCTTC. Protein sequence: CASSLDAAVLDGYTF.

The gene calls are TRBV29-1 and TRBJ2-4; TRBD1 might be the D (6 bases). The CDR3 contains 15 residues. The V gene's germline CDR1 is SQVTM and CDR2 ANQGSEA. V shed 6 bases and J shed 2 bases, with 17 bases lying between them. The CDR3 DNA reads TGCAGCGTGTCCCTAGGTACAGGGACCAAAAACATTCAGTACTTC. Encoded protein: CSVSLGTGTKNIQYF. Using reference TRBV29-1 and TRBJ2-4 for the parts outside the CDR3, the full variable domain is SAVISQKPSRDICQRGTSLTIQCQVDSQVTMMFWYRQQPGQSLTLIATANQGSEATYESGFVIDKFPISRPNLTFSTLTVSNMSPEDSSIYLCSVSLGTGTKNIQYFGAGTRLSVL.

This rearrangement joins TRBV5-4 to TRBJ2-1; 11 positions agree with TRBD2. This CDR3 is built from 15 residues. With 5 bases clipped from V and 7 bases from J, the junction kept 8 bases outside the gene matches. CDR1 and CDR2 from the germline V gene are SGHNT and YYREEE (reference sequence). This chain's CDR3 is CASRLSGRAGNEQFF. CDR3 nucleotide sequence: TGTGCCAGCAGGCTTAGCGGGAGGGCCGGGAATGAGCAGTTCTTC.

In the case of this clone: Other nucleotide sequences in the sample specify the same CDR3. This sequence joins TRBV2 and TRBJ2-7; D remains unclear. CDR1 is SNHLY and CDR2 is FYNNEI in the germline V gene. The CDR3 sequence is 11 residues long. Between the trimmed V and J ends, which lost 3 bases and 4 bases, there was a span of 4 bases. CDR3 nucleotides: TGTGCCAGCAGTGAGGTTTACGAGCAGTACTTC. Translating it yields CASSEVYEQYF.

This clone was observed a single time. The V and J genes are TRBV5-1 and TRBJ2-5, with D maybe TRBD1 (6 bases). Germline CDR1 and CDR2: SGHRS and YFSETQ. V was clipped by 3 bases and J by 2 bases, with 11 bases between them. The CDR3 has 14 residues. The CDR3 nucleotides are TGCGCCAGCAGCTCAACCGGGACACAAGAGACCCAGTACTTC. Residues: CASSSTGTQETQYF.

The chain employs TRBV4-2 and TRBJ2-2; 8 nucleotides agree with TRBD1. Germline V gives CDR1 LGHNA, CDR2 YNFKEQ. The CDR3 spans 16 residues. With 0 bases clipped from V and 7 bases from J, the junction kept 7 bases outside the gene matches. This chain's CDR3 is CASSQDTRTGFGELFF. As DNA, the CDR3 is TGTGCCAGCAGCCAAGATACCCGGACAGGGTTCGGGGAGCTGTTTTTT.